This paragraph reports one TCR beta chain. Its specificity is unknown. The entry originates in a study of cytomegalovirus exposure and HLA in healthy donors. Study overall: HLA-typed donors contributed approximately 86 million unique TCRs, which were held in an early data release.

Germline CDR1 SGHAT, CDR2 FQNNGV. V shed 1 base and J 2 bases; nucleotides not matched to a gene: 7. CDR3 length equals 16 residues. General study points: Upon later analysis, HLA-associated TCR beta chains proved more clonally expanded than other, equally common chains. In a later analysis, V- and J-gene trimming of beta chains associated with a DCLRE1C missense variant, replicated independently.

The PCR made use of 60 Vbeta and 13 Jbeta primers. The repertoire was sequenced with immunoSEQ multiplex PCR; TCRdb's copy has only in-frame clones and lacks some. Of 100,000 to 120,000 clones in the sample, roughly 80% were seen once. This receptor was obtained from a man aged 25-45 years in good health and CMV-seropositive. The chain carries TRBV11-2 and TRBJ2-5; TRBD2 matches at 7 bases. The sequenced material came from PBMCs. The CDR3 DNA reads TGTGCCAGCAGCTTAGTGGGGGGGACTTCTCAAGAGACCCAGTACTTC. It is translated as CASSLVGGTSQETQYF.